This note documents a single T cell receptor beta chain sequence. This clonotype was recorded at least ten times. Its antigen remains unidentified. Base quality data are lacking; no much larger clone is found one base away. The data stem from a study of T-cell memory formation after mild COVID-19 (dated by TCRdb to the early 2020s). Broadly, across the study: TCR sequence clusters from the two donors were largely donor specific. Two young, previously healthy adult volunteers made up the cohort, one male and one female. In a couple of donors, T-cell clones that expanded and contracted after mild COVID-19 were tracked by sequencing TCRalpha and TCRbeta repertoires over time.

Ficoll-Paque density gradient centrifugation was used to isolate PBMCs. What the study reported, not specific to this receptor: SARS-CoV-2 specificity was not confirmed for the second-wave clones peaking on day 37. Clones that contracted from day 15 to 85 showed balanced CD4/CD8 phenotypes, whereas a second wave of clones that expanded from day 15 to 37 leaned towards CD4+. Some responding clones were detected in pre-infection memory, which suggested that pre-existing cross-reactive memory T cells had joined the SARS-CoV-2 response. Contracting CD4+ clones were located mainly in the CM and EM memory subsets, whereas CD8+ clones were found to be enriched in EMRA. The study included only two mild cases, and larger cohorts that include severe cases with pre-infection samples were judged to be necessary.

The junction shows trimming of 2 bases on V and 1 base on J, and the gene matches do not reach 1 base of it. The CDR3 numbers 14 residues from cysteine through phenylalanine. Of all the DNA, just the CDR3 is kept, 42 bases in frame from base 1. Data came from an Illumina NovaSeq 6000. TCRalpha and TCRbeta cDNA libraries were constructed by 5'RACE with constant-segment primers, with sample barcodes and unique molecular identifiers being introduced. RNA was extracted from every sample with Trizol reagent. Amplification of the libraries took two PCR steps, and the second step added a second sample barcode plus Illumina TruSeq adapters. The libraries were sequenced on an Illumina NovaSeq using 2 x 150 bp paired-end reads. As for the original processing: With migec v1.2.7, reads were demultiplexed and then collapsed into UMI-guided consensus sequences. Using mixcr v2.1.11, the UMI consensuses were aligned to TRA and TRB V and J templates and assembled into clonotypes. A clonotype was counted as expanded or contracted only when both edgeR and NoisET called the clonotype significant, with the noise models trained on biological replicates. For edgeR calls, the thresholds were a false discovery rate-adjusted p below 0.01 and a log2 fold-change of 1. As an exploratory analysis of dynamics, PCA with hierarchical clustering was applied to max-normalized trajectories of the 1000 most abundant clonotypes. Separately sequenced CD4+ and CD8+ repertoires were used to assign the CD4 or CD8 phenotype of responding clones. TCRdb handled the public reads itself, with Q25 trimming in fastp and clone calling in MiXCR, and kept productive beta chains. One record per CDR3 amino acid sequence lists the most common genes and DNA. None of the V and J calls come from the authors' own analysis; TCRdb made them. Here the sample has 400,000 or so distinct CDR3 sequences; approximately 20% occur a single time. Approximately 8.1% of the sample goes to the ten largest clones.

This clonotype was sampled from an adult woman who had mild COVID-19 (a few samples of this study predate the infection). The sample titles of this study are shuffled in the database, so cell type and time point are left out; the donor was told from shared clones. The receptor chain draws on TRBV12-3 or TRBV12-4 and TRBJ2-5; 7 of the junction bases match TRBD1. The specimen was PBMCs or a T cell subset sorted from them (not recorded which). The sequenced DNA is TGTGCCAGCAGTTTAACAGGGGTCCAAGAGACCCAGTACTTC. This gives the protein CASSLTGVQETQYF.